This TCR beta chain was identified in a study of T cell clonality in common variable immunodeficiency. Generated by immunoSEQ multiplex PCR, the TCRdb table keeps only in-frame clones and is missing some. The profile covers about 52,000 clones, none occurring a single time. The sample consisted of peripheral blood mononuclear cells. The origin of this receptor is a person between 18 and 75 years old in good health.

This CDR3 reads CASRRDSTNQPQYF. CDR3 bases read: TGTGCCAGCAGAAGGGACAGTACCAATCAGCCG. The J gene is TRBJ2-3, the V gene TRBV7-2; TRBD1 matches at 7 bases. The CDR3 end is not reached by the read, which stops 3 residues before it; the germline J gene fills it in. Per germline, CDR1 SGHTA and CDR2 FQGNSA. There are 14 residues in the CDR3.